This TCR beta chain was recorded in a study of vaccination effects on CD4 cells after COVID-19. Whole-study results and caveats: Convalescent patients were scarce, and early post-infection timepoints were absent. From healthy vaccinees, only 1 of 255 vaccine-induced clones also reacted to common cold coronaviruses.

Under the ViraFEST assay, PBMC were stimulated with viral peptide pools so that antigen-specific CD4+ T cells expanded. Sequencing was performed afterwards. Following culture for approximately ten days, CD4+ T cells were isolated. Negative nucleocapsid antibody tests before and after vaccination confirmed no previous SARS-CoV-2 infection. A density of fewer than 2.5 million PBMC per well was used; these cells were cultured with about 10 IU/ml IL-2 and around 10 ug/ml peptides. Half-medium exchanges with IL-2 medium took place on days 3 and 7. CDR3 size: 16 residues. Germline V gives CDR1 SGHAT, CDR2 FQNNGV. The junction had 7 bases not matched to a gene; V was cut back by 0 bases and J by 8 bases. Method: immunoSEQ multiplex PCR; TCRdb's copy keeps in-frame clones and lacks some. Altogether 30,000 to 40,000 clones are present, 60% to 75% being singletons, with the ten largest covering around 30%. Concerning this clone: Antigen unknown.

Specimen: CD4+ T cells from PBMCs cultured with HCoV-OC43 spike peptides, collected before COVID-19 vaccination. Regarding subset: HCoV-OC43 spike overlapping peptide pool stimulation. This sequence was found in a human donor who received a COVID-19 vaccine. The chain uses TRBV11-2 and TRBJ2-1; TRBD2 matches at 10 bases. For the CDR3, the DNA is TGTGCCAGCAGCTTAGAGGTAGCGGGGGGATCGGATGAGCAGTTCTTC. This gives the protein CASSLEVAGGSDEQFF.